This TCR beta chain was captured by sequencing in a study of T cell responses to AZD1222 COVID-19 vaccine. In the study overall: Second-dose groups at about 4 or about 12 weeks were pooled.

Assay used: immunoSEQ multiplex PCR; TCRdb lists only in-frame clones, some missing. The sample carries around 90,000 clones, 70% to 90% recorded once. Overall study results and limits: Donors skewed white British and female; clonal diversity was possibly underestimated. Only a handful of AZD1222 recipients, more than 5 in all, had baseline seropositivity. Among spike-specific TCRs, nearly half reportedly target unmutated variant regions.

Turning to this clone: As yet, its antigen is unknown.

Germline V CDR1 and CDR2: SGHTA, FQGNSA. The length of the CDR3 is 14 residues. V was trimmed by 5 bases and J by 6 bases, leaving 16 bases between them. This sample comprised peripheral blood, obtained on day 0 of AZD1222 vaccination. This clonotype was sampled from an adult in good health. The chain employs TRBV7-2 and TRBJ1-2; TRBD1 might be the D (6 bases). CDR3 nucleotide sequence: TGTGCCAGCAGCCCTTACAGGGAATCTAATGGCTACACCTTC. It yields the protein CASSPYRESNGYTF.